The rows below give T cell receptor beta chains drawn from one sample of a study of T cell changes during pregnancy in multiple sclerosis. Sequenced by immunoSEQ multiplex PCR; TCRdb stores in-frame clones only, minus some. In the table there are under 60,000 clones, 91% of which are singletons. Specimen: CD8+ T cells from peripheral blood mononuclear cells, collected after pregnancy. The receptors were gathered from a female donor with multiple sclerosis, enrolled in a pregnancy study. CDR3s include the opening cysteine and the closing phenylalanine or tryptophan. The order of the fields is V gene, clone size, J gene, D gene, CDR3 DNA, CDR3 protein. A D gene is named only where the DNA matches it firmly. Clone size is not always given. Where it is, it says once, few, many or a class for expanded clones.

TRBV5-6	-	TRBJ2-3	TRBD1	TGTGCCAGCAGCTCCGGGACAGGAGTCACAGATACGCAGTATTTT	CASSSGTGVTDTQYF
TRBV7-6	-	TRBJ1-1	TRBD1	TGTGCCAGCAGGCAGGGGGCGGAAAACACTGAAGCTTTCTTT	CASRQGAENTEAFF
TRBV19	once	TRBJ2-2	-	TGTGCCAGTAGTAGCCGACGGGACTTCTCAAACGGGGAGCTGTTTTTT	CASSSRRDFSNGELFF
TRBV7-2	once	TRBJ2-7	TRBD1	TGTGCCAGCAGCGTAGGACAGGATGAATCCTACGAGCAGTACTTC	CASSVGQDESYEQYF
TRBV2	-	TRBJ2-2	TRBD1	TGTGCCAGCAGTTCGGGACAGGGGAAAGCCGGGGAGCTGTTTTTT	CASSSGQGKAGELFF
TRBV27	-	TRBJ2-6	-	TGTGCCAGCAGTTCTCTTGGGGCCAACGTCCTGACTTTC	CASSSLGANVLTF
TRBV4-2	-	TRBJ1-1	-	TGTGCCAGCAGCCAAGGGACAGTCCCGAAGGGAGCTTTCTTT	CASSQGTVPKGAFF
TRBV11-2	-	TRBJ2-5	TRBD2	TGTGCCAGCAGTCCCTCCCCTAGCGGGGAGACCCAGTACTTC	CASSPSPSGETQYF
TRBV19	-	TRBJ1-5	TRBD1	TGTGCCAGTAGTCCCCAGGGGGATAGCAATCAGCCCCAGCATTTT	CASSPQGDSNQPQHF
TRBV6-6	-	TRBJ1-2	-	TGTGCCAGCAGGGGCCTAGACAGTTACTATGGCTACACCTTC	CASRGLDSYYGYTF
TRBV5-6	-	TRBJ1-5	-	TGTGCCAGCGGAAGCGGGGGGTCGGGGCCCCAGCATTTT	CASGSGGSGPQHF
TRBV27	once	TRBJ2-7	TRBD1	TGTGCCAGCAAGTTGACAGGGACAGCCTACGAGCAGTACTTC	CASKLTGTAYEQYF
TRBV21-1	-	TRBJ1-6	-	TGTGCCAGACCAGGGCGGTCACCCCTCCACTTT	CARPGRSPLHF
TRBV7-8	few	TRBJ1-2	-	TGTGCCAGCAGCCCAGACGACAGCCCCTATGGCTACACCTTC	CASSPDDSPYGYTF
TRBV5-1	-	TRBJ2-1	-	TGCGCCAGCAGCTTAGAGCCAACCTACAATGAGCAGTTCTTC	CASSLEPTYNEQFF
TRBV14	-	TRBJ1-6	-	TGTGCCAGCAGCCAAGGATCTCAGCCGCCAGGGAATTCACCCCTCCACTTT	CASSQGSQPPGNSPLHF
TRBV7-3	-	TRBJ2-2	-	TGTGCCAGCAGCTTATTCGGGCTCAGGAGCGGAACCGGGGAGCTGTTTTTT	CASSLFGLRSGTGELFF
TRBV7-8	once	TRBJ2-7	-	TGTGCCAGCAGCCTCCTGGAGGGATACGAGCAGTACTTC	CASSLLEGYEQYF
TRBV7-8	-	TRBJ1-2	-	TGTGCCAGCAGCTTAGACGGAGGGAACTATGGCTACACCTTC	CASSLDGGNYGYTF
TRBV6-8	-	TRBJ2-7	TRBD1	TGTGCCAGCCCCGAGACAGGGGGCCGGGAGCAGTACTTC	CASPETGGREQYF
TRBV5-4	-	TRBJ1-2	TRBD1	TGTGCCAGCAGCTTGGCCGGGACAGACTATGGCTACACCTTC	CASSLAGTDYGYTF
TRBV19	-	TRBJ1-2	-	TGTGCCAGTAGTATTGACGCAGAGAGGTATGGCTACACCTTC	CASSIDAERYGYTF
TRBV19	-	TRBJ2-7	-	TGTGCCAGTAGTCACAGGCTCCTCTACGAGCAGTACTTC	CASSHRLLYEQYF
TRBV6-5	-	TRBJ1-4	-	TGTGCCAGCAGTTACTCGACCGCAGGCAAACTGTTTTTT	CASSYSTAGKLFF
TRBV6-5	-	TRBJ2-7	-	TGTGCCAGCAGTAAAATCGGGGAACACTACGAGCAGTACTTC	CASSKIGEHYEQYF
TRBV9	-	TRBJ2-3	-	TGTGCCAGCAGCGTAGTAACAGGGGATACGCAGTATTTT	CASSVVTGDTQYF
TRBV2	-	TRBJ2-1	TRBD2	TGTGCCAGCAGGGCTAGCGGCTCGAACAATGAGCAGTTCTTC	CASRASGSNNEQFF
TRBV4-2	-	TRBJ2-1	-	TGTGCCAGCAGCCAAGATCTGGCAGATGAGCAGTTCTTC	CASSQDLADEQFF
TRBV7-8	-	TRBJ2-6	TRBD2	TGTGCCAGCAGCTTTGGACTAGCGGGGATCCGCTCTGGGGCCAACGTCCTGACTTTC	CASSFGLAGIRSGANVLTF
TRBV19	-	TRBJ2-7	TRBD2	TGTGCCAGTAGTATCGGCACTAGCGGGGGTTTCAACGAGCAGTACTTC	CASSIGTSGGFNEQYF
TRBV5-6	-	TRBJ1-4	-	TGTGCCAGCAGCTTGGGCCGGAGGGATGGGGATGAAAAACTGTTTTTT	CASSLGRRDGDEKLFF
TRBV4-2	-	TRBJ2-3	TRBD2	TGTGCCAGCAGCCAACTAGCGGGGGGGGACGAAGATACGCAGTATTTT	CASSQLAGGDEDTQYF
TRBV2	once	TRBJ1-1	-	TGTGCCAGCAGTCTGGGCCCCACTGAAGCTTTCTTT	CASSLGPTEAFF
TRBV27	-	TRBJ2-1	TRBD2	TGTGCCAGCAGTTTAATCCTAGCGGGGGGGCCCGGCAATGAGCAGTTCTTC	CASSLILAGGPGNEQFF
TRBV9	-	TRBJ1-5	-	TGTGCCAGCAGCGACACAGGGTTGGAGCAGCCCCAGCATTTT	CASSDTGLEQPQHF
TRBV19	-	TRBJ1-2	-	TGTGCCACCCTCCCCGAAGGGGGGGATGATAGAGATGGCTACACCTTC	CATLPEGGDDRDGYTF
TRBV10-2	-	TRBJ1-3	-	TGCGCCAGCACTAATTTTACGGGGGAAGGAAGGGGAAACACCATATATTTT	CASTNFTGEGRGNTIYF
TRBV12-5	once	TRBJ2-1	TRBD1	TGTGCTAGTGGCTCCCTAGGACAGGGTTGGACCAATGAGCAGTTCTTC	CASGSLGQGWTNEQFF
TRBV7-9	-	TRBJ2-1	TRBD2	TGTGCCAGCAGCGCCCAACTAGCGGGGGCCTACAATGAGCAGTTCTTC	CASSAQLAGAYNEQFF
TRBV5-4	-	TRBJ2-7	TRBD1	TGTGCCAGCACCCGGGGCTCAACCGGGACAGAAATTATCTTC	CASTRGSTGTEIIF
TRBV19	-	TRBJ1-1	-	TGTGCCAGTAGGTCGAGTAGGGGATTGTTCACTGAAGCTTTCTTT	CASRSSRGLFTEAFF
TRBV2	once	TRBJ2-5	-	TGTGCCAGCAGTGAAGGCCAAGGGGAAGGGGAGACCCAGTACTTC	CASSEGQGEGETQYF
TRBV2	-	TRBJ2-1	TRBD1	TGTGCCAGCAGTGATGGGACAGGGTCCTACAATGAGCAGTTCTTC	CASSDGTGSYNEQFF
TRBV9	-	TRBJ2-1	-	TGTGCCAGCAGCCCCATGGCAGGGGGGTCCTACAATGAGCAGTTCTTC	CASSPMAGGSYNEQFF
TRBV6-1	-	TRBJ2-4	-	TGTGCCAGCAGACCAGGGGGAGGAAACATTCAGTACTTC	CASRPGGGNIQYF
TRBV5-1	-	TRBJ2-7	-	TGCGCCAGCAGCTTGTCGGGAGCTATAGGCTACGAGCAGTACTTC	CASSLSGAIGYEQYF
TRBV5-1	-	TRBJ2-7	TRBD1	TGCGCCAGCAGCTTGACCGACAGGGTTATCCCCTACGAGCAGTACTTC	CASSLTDRVIPYEQYF
TRBV7-9	once	TRBJ2-7	-	TGTGCCAGCAGCTTAGCAGGAGACTACGAGCAGTACTTC	CASSLAGDYEQYF
TRBV9	-	TRBJ2-3	-	TGTGCCAGCAGCGTAGTTGGATCGGGAGATACGCAGTATTTT	CASSVVGSGDTQYF
TRBV7-6	-	TRBJ1-1	TRBD1	TGTGCCAGCAGCCCAGGACAGGGGAACACTGAAGCTTTCTTT	CASSPGQGNTEAFF
TRBV10-1	-	TRBJ2-2	TRBD1	TGCGCCAGCAGTTCGAGACAGGGTGGCACCGGGGAGCTGTTTTTT	CASSSRQGGTGELFF
TRBV11-2	-	TRBJ2-1	TRBD2	TGTGCCAGCAGCTTAGGAGCGGGGGGGCGGGGAGAGCAGTTCTTC	CASSLGAGGRGEQFF